These 30 T cell receptor beta chains came from one sample sequenced in a study of blood T cell repertoires in COVID-19. Some clones are missing from TCRdb's copy, which holds only in-frame ones; the method was immunoSEQ multiplex PCR. The repertoire has about 110,000 clones, less than 85% of them found once; the top ten carry 3.8%. The sample taken for sequencing was peripheral blood. Receptors originate from an elderly woman with acute or convalescent COVID-19.

The chain couples TRBV7-2 to TRBJ2-3; 7 bases map to TRBD2. The V and J ends lost 4 bases and 3 bases, in that order; junction bases with no gene match: 1. The CDR3 loop spans 13 amino acids. Germline CDR1 reads SGHTA; CDR2 reads FQGNSA. In nucleotides, the CDR3 is TGTGCCAGCAGCTACGGGGGGACAGATACGCAGTATTTT. It is translated as CASSYGGTDTQYF. The full variable domain, completed using reference TRBV7-2 and TRBJ2-3, is GAGVSQSPSNKVTEKGKDVELRCDPISGHTALYWYRQSLGQGLEFLIYFQGNSAPDKSGLPSDRFSAERTGGSVSTLTIQRTQQEDSAVYLCASSYGGTDTQYFGPGTRLTVL.

The gene calls are TRBV7-9 and TRBJ1-3; D uncertain. V lost 6 bases, J lost 0 bases, and 12 bases lay in between. The CDR3 spans 15 residues. Per the germline V gene, CDR1 is SEHNR and CDR2 is FQNEAQ (reference sequence). The CDR3 region is CASSLHGISGNTIYF. CDR3 in DNA: TGTGCCAGCAGTCTCCACGGGATCTCTGGAAACACCATATATTTT.

CDR3 sequence reads: CARGVLAGGLEEQFF. The DNA of the CDR3 is TGTGCCCGCGGGGTACTAGCGGGGGGGTTAGAGGAGCAGTTCTTC. This chain uses TRBV21-1 with TRBJ2-1; TRBD2 was called by the table and not checked on the DNA. TRBV21-1 is labeled a pseudogene. The length of the CDR3 is 15 residues.

The chain links TRBV4-1 to TRBJ1-2; TRBD1 aligns across 7 bases. V dropped 0 bases and J dropped 7; count of bases not matched to a gene: 8. In germline, CDR1 is MGHRA, CDR2 YSYEKL. The CDR3 is 15 residues long. CDR3 residues: CASSQEPQGGSGYTF. The CDR3 bases are TGCGCCAGCAGCCAAGAACCCCAGGGGGGTAGTGGCTACACCTTC.

The chain carries TRBV10-3 and TRBJ2-1, with TRBD2 identical over 10 bases. Germline V gene data show CDR1 as ENHRY and CDR2 as SYGVKD. CDR3 length: 15 residues. The trim removed 6 bases at V and 8 bases at J, leaving 10 bases unmatched. CDR3 DNA: TGTGCCATCAGGGGGACTAGCGCCTTCCCCGATGAGCAGTTCTTC. Protein: CAIRGTSAFPDEQFF.

The chain recombines TRBV4-1 with TRBJ2-1; D is possibly TRBD1 (5 bases). The germline gives CDR1 MGHRA, CDR2 YSYEKL. Trimming pared 4 bases from V and 2 bases from J, leaving 12 bases between. The CDR3 consists of 15 residues. The CDR3 coding sequence is TGCGCCAGCAGCCTTGCAGACAGCACCTACAATGAGCAGTTCTTC. Its translation is CASSLADSTYNEQFF.

This chain joins TRBV3-1 (or the pseudogene TRBV3-2) and TRBJ2-3; 8 bases agree with TRBD2. This CDR3 is built from 16 residues. The junction had 5 bases not matched to a gene; V was cut back by 1 base and J by 2 bases. Looked up from germline, CDR1 is LGHDT and CDR2 is YNNKEL (reference sequence). The CDR3: CASSQGAGGPTDTQYF. CDR3 DNA: TGTGCCAGCAGCCAAGGGGCGGGGGGCCCCACAGATACGCAGTATTTT.

The V gene is TRBV18, the J gene TRBJ2-3, with 10 positions matching TRBD2. CDR1 and CDR2 (germline): KGHSH, LQKENI. The CDR3 is made up of 17 amino acids. With V trimmed by 2 bases and J by 1 base, 6 bases remained unmatched. CDR3 sequence: CASSPVASGGGTDTQYF. CDR3 DNA: TGTGCCAGCTCACCAGTGGCTAGCGGGGGCGGCACAGATACGCAGTATTTT.

The J gene is TRBJ2-7, the V gene TRBV7-6; D unresolved. This CDR3 region has 12 residues. Germline-derived CDR1 and CDR2 are SGHVS and FNYEAQ. Between the trimmed V and J ends, which lost 2 bases and 2 bases, there was a span of 4 bases. CDR3 in amino acids: CASSLSTYEQYF. As DNA, the CDR3 is TGTGCCAGCAGCTTATCAACCTACGAGCAGTACTTC.

The chain has TRBV12-3 or TRBV12-4 and TRBJ2-7; weak D call: TRBD1 (6 bases). Trimming left V 3 bases short and J 3 bases short, with 9 bases between. This CDR3 comprises 13 residues. CDR3: CASSFRRGYEQYF. The CDR3 nucleotides read TGTGCCAGCAGTTTCCGCAGGGGCTACGAGCAGTACTTC.

V gene TRBV4-2 combines with J gene TRBJ2-1; TRBD2 agrees at 13 bases. Germline V CDR1 and CDR2: LGHNA, YNFKEQ. This CDR3 region has 20 residues. The junction had 8 bases not matched to a gene; V was cut back by 0 bases and J by 0 bases. DNA for the CDR3: TGTGCCAGCAGCCAAGATCGTGGGACTAGCGGGGCCCCCTCCTACAATGAGCAGTTCTTC. It yields the protein CASSQDRGTSGAPSYNEQFF.

V and J are TRBV21-1 and TRBJ2-5; the table's D call TRBD2 went unverified against the DNA. TRBV21-1 is recorded as a pseudogene. This CDR3 is built from 15 residues. The DNA of the CDR3 is TGTGCCAGCAGCAAAGCCACTAGCTTCCAAGAGACCCAGTACTTC. Translation: CASSKATSFQETQYF.

The CDR3: CASSARDNSPLHF. The DNA of the CDR3 is TGTGCCAGCAGCGCCAGGGATAATTCACCCCTCCACTTT. The chain employs TRBV9 and TRBJ1-6, with D possibly matching TRBD1 (5 bases). This CDR3 spans 13 amino acids. V lost 3 bases to trimming and J lost 5 bases, with 6 bases between them. The germline V gene encodes CDR1 SGDLS and CDR2 YYNGEE. The full variable domain, its missing parts supplied by reference TRBV9 and TRBJ1-6, is DSGVTQTPKHLITATGQRVTLRCSPRSGDLSVYWYQQSLDQGLQFLIQYYNGEERAKGNILERFSAQQFPDLHSELNLSSLELGDSALYFCASSARDNSPLHFGNGTRLTVT.

This chain joins TRBV28 and TRBJ2-7, with 9 bases that match TRBD2. The V gene's germline CDR1 is MDHEN and CDR2 SYDVKM. V was clipped by 6 bases and J by 5 bases; unmatched bases: 8. The CDR3 is 14 residues long. CDR3 DNA: TGTGCCAGCAGGGCGGGAGGGGCATCCCACGAGCAGTACTTC. This gives the protein CASRAGGASHEQYF. Drawing the rest from reference TRBV28 and TRBJ2-7, the complete variable domain is DVKVTQSSRYLVKRTGEKVFLECVQDMDHENMFWYRQDPGLGLRLIYFSYDVKMKEKGDIPEGYSVSREKKERFSLILESASTNQTSMYLCASRAGGASHEQYFGPGTRLTVT.

The V gene is TRBV7-2, the J gene TRBJ2-5; perhaps TRBD2 as D (6 bases). The V and J ends lost 1 base and 2 bases respectively, with 8 bases between them. CDR3 size: 14 residues. The V gene's germline CDR1 is SGHTA and CDR2 FQGNSA. The CDR3 DNA sequence: TGTGCCAGCAGCTTAGTACGGGAGCAAGAGACCCAGTACTTC. Its protein is CASSLVREQETQYF.

The rearrangement joins TRBV19 to TRBJ2-7; the match to TRBD1 covers 11 bases. Germline lookup yields CDR1 LNHDA and CDR2 SQIVND (reference sequence). V lost 6 bases and J lost 4; bases outside the gene matches: 17. The CDR3 loop spans 18 amino acids. Written as DNA, the CDR3 is TGTGCCAGTAGCTCGGACGGGATCGGGACAGGGGGGCGATACGAGCAGTACTTC. Translating gives CASSSDGIGTGGRYEQYF.

V usage is TRBV7-8 and J usage is TRBJ1-1, with D possibly being TRBD1 (6 bases). The V end was cut by 0 bases, the J end by 4 bases, with 9 bases between. This CDR3 has 14 residues. The germline CDR1 and CDR2 sequences are SGHVS and FQNEAQ. This chain's CDR3 is CASSLAGGATEAFF. CDR3 in DNA: TGTGCCAGCAGCTTAGCGGGGGGGGCCACTGAAGCTTTCTTT.

In its sample, this clone was seen once. DNA for the CDR3: TGTGCCAGCAGCCCTCGACTAGCGGGAGTCACAGATACGCAGTATTTT. Amino acid sequence: CASSPRLAGVTDTQYF. The chain employs TRBV9 and TRBJ2-3, with TRBD2 identical over 12 bases. This CDR3 is 16 amino acids long. The V gene end was trimmed by 4 bases and the J gene end by 2 bases; junction bases not matched to a gene: 5. Germline loops: CDR1 SGDLS, CDR2 YYNGEE.

Details on this clone: The junction and the germline gene differ at one end; a read error may be behind it. The V gene is TRBV19, the J gene TRBJ1-1; a weak D match, TRBD1 (6 bases). CDR1 and CDR2 from the germline V gene are LNHDA and SQIVND (reference sequence). There are 10 residues in the CDR3. This CDR3 is CASSHQGKIF. DNA for the CDR3: TGTGCCAGTAGCCATCAGGGGAAAATCTTT.

The rearrangement links TRBV5-1 to TRBJ2-3; maybe TRBD2 (6 bases). Trimming took 0 bases from V and 4 from J, leaving 9 bases between them. The CDR3 is 14 residues long. Germline V gene data show CDR1 as SGHRS and CDR2 as YFSETQ. The CDR3 DNA is TGCGCCAGCAGCTTGGGACTAGAAGCAGATACGCAGTATTTT. The encoded protein is CASSLGLEADTQYF.

The rearrangement uses TRBV5-5 and TRBJ2-5; perhaps TRBD2 as D (6 bases). Germline V gene data show CDR1 as SGHKS and CDR2 as YYEKEE (reference sequence). This CDR3 is 14 amino acids long. Between the trimmed V and J ends, which lost 1 base and 2 bases, there was a span of 9 bases. The DNA of the CDR3 is TGTGCCAGCAGCTTGTTCCGGGGGCAAGAGACCCAGTACTTC. Its translation is CASSLFRGQETQYF.

This clone was recorded a few times. The CDR3 spells CASSTGGARNEQFF. CDR3 sequence (DNA): TGTGCCAGCAGTACGGGGGGAGCTAGGAATGAGCAGTTCTTC. This sequence joins TRBV27 and TRBJ2-1; TRBD2 matches 7 bases. V shed 5 bases, J shed 7 bases, and the junction held 8 bases outside the gene matches. Per germline, CDR1 MNHEY and CDR2 SMNVEV (reference sequence). CDR3 length: 14 amino acids.

The sample holds one count of this clone. The V call is TRBV18, the J call TRBJ1-1; D is perhaps TRBD1 (6 bases). This CDR3 has 16 residues. The V end was cut by 8 bases, the J end by 3 bases, with 22 bases between. CDR1 is KGHSH and CDR2 is LQKENI in the germline V gene. CDR3 DNA sequence: TGTGCCAGCCGAAAGGGACACCAAATTAGGGACACTGAAGCTTTCTTT. This codes for CASRKGHQIRDTEAFF.

The chain has TRBV30 and TRBJ1-3; D uncertain. The length of the CDR3 is 15 residues. Germline V gene data show CDR1 as GTSNPN and CDR2 as SVGIG (reference sequence). With 4 bases removed from V and 0 bases from J, the gap between germline ends came to 13 bases. CDR3 DNA sequence: TGTGCCTGGACGGTGACACCGAACTCTGGAAACACCATATATTTT. Translated, it gives CAWTVTPNSGNTIYF.

This clone was observed a few times. The genes are TRBV4-1 and TRBJ1-4; 11 nucleotides line up with TRBD1. CDR3 length: 18 residues. The germline V gene encodes CDR1 MGHRA and CDR2 YSYEKL. V lost 1 base, J lost 3 bases, and 7 bases stayed unmatched. The CDR3 region has the DNA TGCGCCAGCAGCCAAGTTCCCGGGACAGGGGGTTCTAATGAAAAACTGTTTTTT. This encodes CASSQVPGTGGSNEKLFF.

The chain joins TRBV2 to TRBJ1-4, with TRBD1 as a possible D gene (5 bases). Trimming removed 1 base from V and 4 bases from J, with 10 bases in between. Looked up from germline, CDR1 is SNHLY and CDR2 is FYNNEI. This CDR3 region has 15 residues. CDR3 amino acids: CASSEGGGNNEKLFF. The CDR3 DNA reads as TGTGCCAGCAGTGAAGGTGGGGGGAATAATGAAAAACTGTTTTTT.

This rearrangement joins TRBV25-1 to TRBJ1-2, with D hard to call. The V gene lost 1 base and the J gene lost 4 bases, with 7 bases spanning the gap. Per the germline V gene, CDR1 is MGHDK and CDR2 is SYGVNS. This CDR3 comprises 13 residues. The CDR3 protein is CASSELGFYGYTF. DNA for the CDR3: TGTGCCAGCAGTGAATTGGGCTTCTATGGCTACACCTTC.

J is TRBJ2-2 and V is TRBV19; the match to TRBD1 covers 12 bases. Germline V gene lookup returns CDR1 LNHDA and CDR2 SQIVND (reference sequence). V gave up 10 bases and J gave up 5 bases; unmatched junction bases: 5. The CDR3 runs to 14 residues. CDR3 protein: CATRDRGQTGELFF. Here the CDR3 DNA reads TGTGCCACCCGGGACAGGGGGCAAACCGGGGAGCTGTTTTTT.

The V and J genes are TRBV19 and TRBJ1-2; 8 bases fit TRBD1. This CDR3 has 17 residues. Germline lookup yields CDR1 LNHDA and CDR2 SQIVND (reference sequence). Trimming at V came to 5 bases and at J to 4 bases, leaving 15 bases not matched to a gene. The CDR3 coding sequence is TGTGCCAGTAGTCTGCAAGGACAGGGTATTTCTCCCTATGGCTACACCTTC. It yields the protein CASSLQGQGISPYGYTF.

This clone was detected a few times. The V gene is TRBV5-1, the J gene TRBJ2-3; the match to TRBD2 covers 8 bases. This CDR3 has 15 amino acids. After removal of 6 bases from V and 6 bases from J, the junction contained 12 bases not matched to a gene. The germline gives CDR1 SGHRS, CDR2 YFSETQ. The CDR3 sequence: CASTVRGTRGDTQYF. Written as DNA, the CDR3 is TGCGCCAGCACCGTGCGAGGGACTAGAGGGGATACGCAGTATTTT. The variable domain in full, completed from reference TRBV5-1 and TRBJ2-3, reads KAGVTQTPRYLIKTRGQQVTLSCSPISGHRSVSWYQQTPGQGLQFLFEYFSETQRNKGNFPGRFSGRQFSNSRSEMNVSTLELGDSALYLCASTVRGTRGDTQYFGPGTRLTVL.